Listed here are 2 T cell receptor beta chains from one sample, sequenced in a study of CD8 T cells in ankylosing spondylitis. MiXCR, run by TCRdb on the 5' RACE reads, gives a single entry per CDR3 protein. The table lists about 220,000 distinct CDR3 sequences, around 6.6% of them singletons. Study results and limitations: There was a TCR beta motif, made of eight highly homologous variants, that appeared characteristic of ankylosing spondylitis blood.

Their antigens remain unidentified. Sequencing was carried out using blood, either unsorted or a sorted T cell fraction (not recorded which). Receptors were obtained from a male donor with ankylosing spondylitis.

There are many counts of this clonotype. The DNA for the CDR3 is TGTGCCAGTAGTCCACGATACAATGAGCAGTTCTTC. Translated: CASSPRYNEQFF. The rearrangement joins TRBV19 to TRBJ2-1; D not certain. There are 12 residues in the CDR3. Looked up from germline, CDR1 is LNHDA and CDR2 is SQIVND (reference sequence). Trimming stripped 5 bases from V and 4 bases from J, with 6 bases between.

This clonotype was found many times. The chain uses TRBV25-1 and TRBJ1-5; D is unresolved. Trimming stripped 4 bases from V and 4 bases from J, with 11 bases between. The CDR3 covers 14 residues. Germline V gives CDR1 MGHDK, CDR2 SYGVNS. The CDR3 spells CASSVGRANQPQHF. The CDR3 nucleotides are TGTGCCAGCAGTGTAGGACGGGCAAATCAGCCCCAGCATTTT.